This entry is about one TCR beta chain. This clone is a singleton in its sample. What this receptor recognizes is not known. Nothing much larger sits one base from this clone, and base qualities are not available. The data derive from a study of Ad26.COV2.S vaccination and SARS-CoV-2 variants (dated by TCRdb to the early 2020s). Background for the entire study: Vaccine-arm donors were drawn from COV1001, a multicentre, randomized, double-blind, placebo-controlled phase I-IIa trial of Ad26.COV2.S in healthy adults. Dosing of Ad26.COV2.S was intramuscular, at either 5x10^10 or 1x10^11 viral particles, delivered as one shot or as two shots spaced 56 days apart. The specificity and breadth of SARS-CoV-2-reactive T cell receptors after Ad26.COV2.S vaccination were assessed by TCRbeta repertoire sequencing. A total of approximately 30 samples were included in the TCR-sequenced set, comprising 19 Ad26.COV2.S vaccine recipients, 5 placebo recipients and 8 SARS-CoV-2 convalescent individuals. Trial participants were randomized into five groups of five, in which low-dose or high-dose Ad26.COV2.S was given once or twice, or placebo was given on both occasions. Investigators did not know the trial group allocation while performing experiments and assessing outcomes. What the study reported, not specific to this receptor: The authors noted that total T cell responses may have been underestimated by the TCR breadth and depth analyses. The study was not powered for comparison of responses between vaccine doses or regimens. Compared with placebo recipients, Ad26.COV2.S recipients showed higher spike-specific TCR breadth (P = 0.0014). After vaccination, substantial breadth of spike-specific CD8+ and CD4+ T cell responses was reported. Comparable non-spike TCR breadth was observed between vaccine and placebo recipients, consistent with only spike being contained in the vaccine.

TCRbeta CDR3 regions were sequenced with the immunoSEQ Assay. After extraction, genomic DNA underwent amplification by bias-controlled multiplex PCR, followed by high-throughput sequencing. Regarding the original processing steps: To quantify the absolute abundance of each unique TCRbeta CDR3 region, sequences were collapsed and filtered. Usable DNA was measured by amplifying reference genes present in all nucleated cells, and TCRbeta template counts were normalized to that usable DNA to estimate T cell fraction. Repertoire TCRs were annotated as SARS-CoV-2-specific by exact matching of V gene, CDR3 amino acid sequence and J gene to a known reactive TCR set. The reference SARS-CoV-2 TCR set was derived from MIRA and filtered for enrichment in COVID-19-positive ImmuneCODE repertoires, a step that removed public or cross-reactive TCRs. Drawing on the MIRA antigens, annotated TCRs were analysed further at the level of specific ORF or position within ORF. Breadth was defined as the number of annotated unique rearrangements divided by the total number of unique productive rearrangements, and depth was defined as the summed frequency of the annotated unique rearrangements. Two-sided Wilcoxon rank-sum tests were used to compare TCR breadth between groups. TCRdb limited this immuneACCESS table to in-frame rearrangements with V and J called. A share of clones is missing; checked studies link under half to unresolved V genes, and the rest is unexplained. The DNA was the basis for D and trimming; V, J and clone size are from that table. This sample has 350,000 to 400,000 clones in its table, and roughly nine tenths of those were observed once. More than 3% of the sample is in the top ten clones.

V sheds 4 bases and J sheds 5 bases, leaving 14 bases between their ends. The germline V gene gives CDR1 as SQVTM and CDR2 as ANQGSEA. Its CDR3 holds 13 amino acids, cysteine through phenylalanine. Kept here is only the CDR3 DNA, which spans 39 bases and is read in frame from base 1. The label giving this sample's treatment or condition can be read as: some 20 received Ad26.COV2.S at low or high dose, single or two shots; several received placebo; per-sample allocation not given. Repertoires of vaccine and placebo recipients were sequenced from samples collected on day 63 after the first injection. In Cohort 1b, around 23 adults aged 18-55 years were enrolled at a single site in Boston, USA, between 29 July and 7 August 2020. As a vaccine, Ad26.COV2.S was a replication-incompetent adenovirus type 26 vector that expressed a prefusion-stabilized SARS-CoV-2 spike protein derived from the original Wuhan strain.

The material sequenced was peripheral blood, taken in a trial of Ad26.COV2.S vaccine versus placebo. The V and J segments used are TRBV29-1 and TRBJ1-1; a confident D gene designation cannot be given. This TCR derives from a person between 18 and 60 years old who received the Ad26.COV2.S COVID-19 vaccine or a placebo. The CDR3 in this case is CSVVHSWGTEAFF. The nucleotide sequence reads TGCAGCGTTGTTCACAGCTGGGGAACTGAAGCTTTCTTT.